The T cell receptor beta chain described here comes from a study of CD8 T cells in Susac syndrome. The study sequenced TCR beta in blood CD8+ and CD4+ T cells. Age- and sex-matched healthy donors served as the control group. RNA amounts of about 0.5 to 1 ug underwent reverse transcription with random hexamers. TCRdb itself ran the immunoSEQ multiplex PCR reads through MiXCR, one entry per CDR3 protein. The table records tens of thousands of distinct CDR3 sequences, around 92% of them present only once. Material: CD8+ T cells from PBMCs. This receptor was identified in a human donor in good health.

The CDR3, as DNA: TGTGCCAGCAGTGAAGCGCTAGCGGGGGGTTGGACCTACGAGCAGTACTTC. This gives the protein CASSEALAGGWTYEQYF. The V call is TRBV6-1, the J call TRBJ2-7; 11 bases fit TRBD2. The CDR3 has 17 amino acids. The V segment lost 0 bases and the J segment 2 bases; nucleotides outside the gene matches: 6. Germline V gene data show CDR1 as MNHNS and CDR2 as SASEGT.